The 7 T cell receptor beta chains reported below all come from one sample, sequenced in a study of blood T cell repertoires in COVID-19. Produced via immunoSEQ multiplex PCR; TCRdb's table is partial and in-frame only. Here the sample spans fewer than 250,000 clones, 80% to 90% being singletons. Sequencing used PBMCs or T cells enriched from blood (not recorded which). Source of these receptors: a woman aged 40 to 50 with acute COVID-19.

In nucleotides, the CDR3 is TGCGCCAGCAGCCTAAGGATAGTCGCAGGGACAAATAATTCACCCCTCCACTTT. This gives the protein CASSLRIVAGTNNSPLHF. The chain has TRBV4-1 and TRBJ1-6, with D possibly TRBD1 on 6 matching bases. This CDR3 has 18 residues. The V gene's germline CDR1 is MGHRA and CDR2 YSYEKL. The V and J ends lost 4 bases and 5 bases respectively, with 21 bases between them.

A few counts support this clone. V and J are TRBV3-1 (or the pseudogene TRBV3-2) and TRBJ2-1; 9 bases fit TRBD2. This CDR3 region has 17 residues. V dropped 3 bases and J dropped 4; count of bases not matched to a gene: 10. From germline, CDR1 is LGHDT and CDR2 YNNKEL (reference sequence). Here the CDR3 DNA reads TGTGCCAGCAGCCAGAGAGCTTTTAGCGGGAGATACAATGAGCAGTTCTTC. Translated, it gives CASSQRAFSGRYNEQFF.

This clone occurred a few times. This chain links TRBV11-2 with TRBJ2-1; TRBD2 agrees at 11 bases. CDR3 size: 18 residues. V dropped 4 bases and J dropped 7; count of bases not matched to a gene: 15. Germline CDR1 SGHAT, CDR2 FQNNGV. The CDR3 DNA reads TGTGCCAGCAGCTCACTATACTTCCAGACTAGCGGGACTAATGAGCAGTTCTTC. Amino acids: CASSSLYFQTSGTNEQFF.

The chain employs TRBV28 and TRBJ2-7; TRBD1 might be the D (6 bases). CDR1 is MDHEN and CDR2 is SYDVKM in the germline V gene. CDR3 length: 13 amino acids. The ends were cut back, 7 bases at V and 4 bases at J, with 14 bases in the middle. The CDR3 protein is CASNRDNFYEQYF. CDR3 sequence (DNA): TGTGCCAGCAATCGGGACAATTTTTACGAGCAGTACTTC.

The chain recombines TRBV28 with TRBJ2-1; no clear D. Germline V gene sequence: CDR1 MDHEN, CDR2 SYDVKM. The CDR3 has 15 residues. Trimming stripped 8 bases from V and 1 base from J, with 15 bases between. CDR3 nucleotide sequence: TGTGCCAGCCTTTCTCGGTCTGATTCCTACAATGAGCAGTTCTTC. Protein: CASLSRSDSYNEQFF.

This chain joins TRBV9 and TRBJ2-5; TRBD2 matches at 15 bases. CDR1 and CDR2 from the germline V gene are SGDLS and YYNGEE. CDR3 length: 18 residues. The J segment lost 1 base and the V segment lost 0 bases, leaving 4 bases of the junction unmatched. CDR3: CASSVGGLAGGRQETQYF. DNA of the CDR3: TGTGCCAGCAGCGTAGGGGGACTAGCGGGAGGCCGCCAAGAGACCCAGTACTTC.

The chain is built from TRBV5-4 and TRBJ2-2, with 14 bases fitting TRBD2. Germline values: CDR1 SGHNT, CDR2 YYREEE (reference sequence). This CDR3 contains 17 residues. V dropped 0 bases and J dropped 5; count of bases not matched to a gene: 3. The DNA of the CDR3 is TGTGCCAGCAGCTTGGGAGGGACTAGCGGGAGAACCGGGGAGCTGTTTTTT. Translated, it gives CASSLGGTSGRTGELFF.